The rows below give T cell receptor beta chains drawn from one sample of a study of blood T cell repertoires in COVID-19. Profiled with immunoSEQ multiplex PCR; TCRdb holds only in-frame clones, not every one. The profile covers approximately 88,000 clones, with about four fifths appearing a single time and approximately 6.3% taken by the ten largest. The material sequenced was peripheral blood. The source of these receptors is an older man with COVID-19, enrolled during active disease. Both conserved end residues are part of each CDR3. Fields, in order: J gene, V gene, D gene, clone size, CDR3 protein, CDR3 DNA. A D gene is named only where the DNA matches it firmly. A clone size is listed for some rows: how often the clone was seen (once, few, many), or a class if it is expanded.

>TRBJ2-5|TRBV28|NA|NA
CASSFSGRETQYF
TGTGCCAGCAGTTTTTCAGGGCGTGAGACCCAGTACTTC
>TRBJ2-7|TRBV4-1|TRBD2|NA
CASSQYEIAGGNYEQYF
TGCGCCAGCAGCCAATATGAGATAGCGGGAGGGAATTACGAGCAGTACTTC
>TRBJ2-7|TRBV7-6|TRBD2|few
CASSPLAGGPYEQYF
TGTGCCAGCAGCCCCTTAGCGGGAGGGCCCTACGAGCAGTACTTC
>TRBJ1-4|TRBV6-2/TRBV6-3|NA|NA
CASSSLELRSEKLFF
TGTGCCAGCAGTTCCCTCGAGTTGCGGAGTGAAAAACTGTTTTTT
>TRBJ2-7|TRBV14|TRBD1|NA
CASSQWDSSYEQYF
TGTGCCAGCAGCCAGTGGGACAGCTCCTACGAGCAGTACTTC
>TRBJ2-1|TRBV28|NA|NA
CASSLSYNEQFF
TGTGCCAGCAGTTTATCGTACAATGAGCAGTTCTTC
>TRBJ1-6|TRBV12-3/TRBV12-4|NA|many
CASSLGRGSPLHF
TGTGCCAGCAGTTTAGGGAGGGGTTCACCCCTCCACTTT
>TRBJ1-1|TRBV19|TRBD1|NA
CASSLQGASEAFF
TGTGCCAGTAGTCTACAGGGGGCATCTGAAGCTTTCTTT
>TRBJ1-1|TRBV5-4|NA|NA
CASSLQGAEAFF
TGTGCCAGCAGCTTACAGGGAGCTGAAGCTTTCTTT
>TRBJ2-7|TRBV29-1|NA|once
CSVGIDNSYEQYF
TGCAGCGTCGGAATTGACAACTCCTACGAGCAGTACTTC
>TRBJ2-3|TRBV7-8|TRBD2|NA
CASSLTGGRGAPGADTQYF
TGTGCCAGCAGCTTAACCGGTGGGCGGGGGGCCCCCGGCGCAGATACGCAGTATTTT
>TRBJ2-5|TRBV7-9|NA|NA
CASSLMDTGTQYF
TGTGCCAGCAGCTTGATGGACACCGGGACCCAGTACTTC
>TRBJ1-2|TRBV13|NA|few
CASSYQTVGYTF
TGTGCCAGCAGCTACCAAACGGTTGGCTACACCTTC
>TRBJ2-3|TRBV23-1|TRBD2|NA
CASGGAGGVSDTQYF
TGCGCCAGCGGGGGTGCGGGAGGAGTTTCAGATACGCAGTATTTT
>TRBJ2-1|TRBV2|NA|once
CASTSETYNEQFF
TGTGCCAGCACTAGCGAGACCTACAATGAGCAGTTCTTC
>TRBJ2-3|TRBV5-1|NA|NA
CASSHPGQGTVAQYF
TGCGCCAGCAGCCATCCGGGACAAGGAACGGTCGCGCAGTATTTT
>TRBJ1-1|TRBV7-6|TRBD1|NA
CASSPRQGARNTEAFF
TGTGCCAGCAGCCCTCGACAGGGAGCGAGGAACACTGAAGCTTTCTTT
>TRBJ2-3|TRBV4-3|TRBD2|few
CASSQDLLAGGDTQYF
TGCGCCAGCAGCCAAGATTTACTAGCGGGAGGAGATACGCAGTATTTT
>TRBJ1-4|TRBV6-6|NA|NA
CASSQNSRSNEKLFF
TGTGCCAGCAGTCAGAACAGCCGATCTAATGAAAAACTGTTTTTT
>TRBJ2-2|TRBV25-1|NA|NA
CASSGGAANTGELFF
TGTGCCAGCAGTGGCGGGGCTGCGAACACCGGGGAGCTGTTTTTT
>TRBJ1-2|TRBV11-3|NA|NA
CASSLGASNYGYTF
TGTGCCAGCAGCTTAGGGGCAAGTAACTATGGCTACACCTTC
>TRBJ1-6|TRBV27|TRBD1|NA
CASRLTGYNSPLHF
TGTGCCAGCAGGCTGACAGGGTATAATTCACCCCTCCACTTT
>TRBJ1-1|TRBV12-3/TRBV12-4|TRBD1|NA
CASSPPTGTEAFF
TGTGCCAGCAGTCCCCCGACAGGGACTGAAGCTTTCTTT
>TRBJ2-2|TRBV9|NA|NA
CASSGGDSPNTGELFF
TGTGCCAGCAGCGGCGGGGACAGTCCGAACACCGGGGAGCTGTTTTTT
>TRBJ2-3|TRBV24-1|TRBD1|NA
CATSDSPNRGLGDTQYF
TGTGCCACCAGTGATTCCCCTAACAGGGGCCTGGGAGATACGCAGTATTTT
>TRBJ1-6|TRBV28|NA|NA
CASSGTGLGFNSPLHF
TGTGCCAGCAGTGGAACAGGGCTTGGATTTAATTCACCCCTCCACTTT
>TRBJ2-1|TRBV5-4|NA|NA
CASSLGKGGDLYNEQFF
TGTGCCAGCAGCTTGGGAAAAGGGGGGGATCTCTACAATGAGCAGTTCTTC
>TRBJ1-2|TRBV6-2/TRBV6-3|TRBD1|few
CASSPRLGQGWAANYGYTF
TGTGCCAGCAGTCCCCGACTTGGACAGGGGTGGGCGGCTAACTATGGCTACACCTTC
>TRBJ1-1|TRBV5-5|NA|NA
CASSFTGKTEAFF
TGTGCCAGCAGCTTTACAGGGAAGACTGAAGCTTTCTTT
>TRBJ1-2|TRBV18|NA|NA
CASSPGGNYGYTF
TGTGCCAGCTCACCGGGGGGAAATTATGGCTACACCTTC
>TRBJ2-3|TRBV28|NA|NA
CASSSGQSFGQYF
TGTGCCAGCAGTTCCGGACAGTCGTTTGGGCAGTATTTT
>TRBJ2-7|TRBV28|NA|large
CASSLLGGDLYEQYF
TGTGCCAGCAGTTTACTTGGCGGGGACCTCTACGAGCAGTACTTC
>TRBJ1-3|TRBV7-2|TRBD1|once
CASSFPGDRGLSGNTIYF
TGTGCCAGCAGCTTTCCTGGGGACAGGGGGCTCTCTGGAAACACCATATATTTT
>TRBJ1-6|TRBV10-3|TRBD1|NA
CATTGQGNSPLHF
TGTGCCACGACTGGACAGGGGAATTCACCCCTCCACTTT
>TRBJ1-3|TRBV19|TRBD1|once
CASNLLTGGPGNTIYF
TGTGCCAGTAACTTGCTAACAGGGGGCCCTGGAAACACCATATATTTT
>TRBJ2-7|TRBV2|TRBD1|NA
CASKGQGPYEQYF
TGTGCCAGCAAAGGACAGGGCCCCTACGAGCAGTACTTC
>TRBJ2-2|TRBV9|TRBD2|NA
CASSVSQLAGAQNTGELFF
TGTGCCAGCAGCGTGTCTCAATTAGCGGGGGCCCAGAACACCGGGGAGCTGTTTTTT
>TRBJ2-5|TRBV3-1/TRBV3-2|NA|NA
CASSQEGRRQETQYF
TGTGCCAGCAGCCAAGAAGGGAGGCGGCAAGAGACCCAGTACTTC
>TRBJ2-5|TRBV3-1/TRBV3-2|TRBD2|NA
CASSLLAGGGETQYF
TGTGCCAGCAGCCTTTTAGCGGGAGGCGGGGAGACCCAGTACTTC
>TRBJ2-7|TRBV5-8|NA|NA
CASSLGQGNSYEQYF
TGTGCCAGCAGCTTGGGGCAGGGAAACTCCTACGAGCAGTACTTC
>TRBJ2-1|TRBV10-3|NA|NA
CAISDQNNEQFF
TGTGCCATCAGTGATCAGAACAATGAGCAGTTCTTC
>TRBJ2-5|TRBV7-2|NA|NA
CASSPSWGHETQYF
TGTGCCAGCAGCCCCAGCTGGGGGCATGAGACCCAGTACTTC
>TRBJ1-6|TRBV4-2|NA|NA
CASSQDQAGRPPLHF
TGTGCCAGCAGCCAAGATCAGGCAGGGCGCCCACCCCTCCACTTT
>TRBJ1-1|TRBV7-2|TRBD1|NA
CASSLVGQGASEAFF
TGTGCCAGCAGCTTAGTGGGACAGGGGGCCTCTGAAGCTTTCTTT
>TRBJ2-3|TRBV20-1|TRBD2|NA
CSETSGRSQYF
TGCAGTGAAACTAGCGGGAGATCGCAGTATTTT
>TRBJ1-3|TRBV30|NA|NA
CAWSSGGFGNTIYF
TGTGCCTGGAGCTCCGGGGGGTTCGGAAACACCATATATTTT
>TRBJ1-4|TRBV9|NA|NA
CASSVPGLEGEKLFF
TGTGCCAGCAGCGTACCGGGACTCGAGGGCGAAAAACTGTTTTTT
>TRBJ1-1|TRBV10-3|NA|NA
CAISKTGGTEAFF
TGTGCCATCAGCAAGACAGGTGGCACTGAAGCTTTCTTT
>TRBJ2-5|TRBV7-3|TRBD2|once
CASSVAGRGQETQYF
TGTGCCAGCAGCGTGGCAGGGAGGGGTCAAGAGACCCAGTACTTC
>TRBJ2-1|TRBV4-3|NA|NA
CASSQDWRYSYNEQFF
TGCGCCAGCAGCCAAGATTGGAGGTACTCCTACAATGAGCAGTTCTTC
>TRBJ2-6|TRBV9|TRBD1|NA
CASTLNRDRQISGANVLTF
TGTGCCAGCACCTTAAACCGGGACAGGCAAATCTCTGGGGCCAACGTCCTGACTTTC
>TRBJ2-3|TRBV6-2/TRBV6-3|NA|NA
CASSYDSGSTDTQYF
TGTGCCAGCAGTTACGATAGCGGCAGCACAGATACGCAGTATTTT
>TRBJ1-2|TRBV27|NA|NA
CASSRTGTANYGYTF
TGTGCCAGCAGTCGGACGGGAACCGCTAACTATGGCTACACCTTC
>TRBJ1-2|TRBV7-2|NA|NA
CASSLRRPAQAGYTF
TGTGCCAGCAGCTTAAGGCGGCCAGCCCAAGCTGGCTACACCTTC
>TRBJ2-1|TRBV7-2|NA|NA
CASSFGDSSGINEQFF
TGTGCCAGCAGCTTTGGGGATAGCTCGGGGATCAATGAGCAGTTCTTC
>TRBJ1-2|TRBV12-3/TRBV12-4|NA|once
CASSPPGVVGYTF
TGTGCCAGCAGCCCCCCGGGTGTGGTTGGCTACACCTTC
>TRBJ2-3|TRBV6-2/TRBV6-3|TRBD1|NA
CASSYSGLDQYRGRTDTQYF
TGTGCCAGCAGTTATTCGGGGCTTGATCAATACAGGGGGCGCACAGATACGCAGTATTTT